This T cell receptor (beta chain) emerged from a study of patients and donors after allogeneic stem cell transplantation (dated by TCRdb to the early 2020s). This clonotype has more than one count but fewer than ten. Its antigen is unknown. No much larger clone exists at a distance of one base, and base qualities are not known. Library construction relied on RT-PCR. TCRdb shows the sequencer as NextSeq 550. Starting from the raw public reads, TCRdb applied fastp trimming at Q25, assembled clones with MiXCR and retained in-frame beta chains. One record per CDR3 amino acid sequence lists the most common genes and DNA. The sample contains some 31,000 distinct CDR3 sequences, roughly 38% of them found a single time. 76% of the sample goes to the ten largest clones. The germline V gene encodes CDR1 MNHNS and CDR2 SASEGT. V was cut back by 2 bases and J by 2 bases, leaving a gap of 8 bases between them. From the cysteine up to the phenylalanine, the CDR3 has a length of 14 residues. Of the read, only the CDR3 DNA is kept; its 42 bases are in frame from base 1.

Sequences were obtained from blood, either unsorted or a sorted T cell fraction (not recorded which). The chain joins TRBV6-1 to TRBJ2-3; a weak D assignment points to TRBD1 (5 bases agree). This TCR was sampled from a human donor who was either an allogeneic HSCT recipient or a stem cell or donor lymphocyte infusion donor (not recorded which). It is not recorded whose cells these are; they may come from a transplant donor. The nucleotide sequence is given as TGTGCCAGCAGTGAACGCAGGGCCACAGATACGCAGTATTTT. It is translated as CASSERRATDTQYF.